Following are 4 T cell receptor beta chains from one sample sequenced in a study of cytomegalovirus exposure and HLA in healthy donors. The primer mix had 60 Vbeta and 13 Jbeta primers. The repertoire was sequenced with immunoSEQ multiplex PCR; TCRdb's copy has only in-frame clones and lacks some. Of 150,000 to 200,000 clones listed, roughly three quarters are singletons. Material for sequencing was PBMCs. The receptor source for this set is a man aged 40-49 years in good health and CMV-seropositive.

CDR3 in amino acids: CASTVISGGYTF. In DNA form, the CDR3 reads TGTGCCAGCACGGTGATTTCAGGGGGCTACACCTTC. The chain combines TRBV5-6 with TRBJ1-2; TRBD1 is a possible D gene (5 bases). The V end was cut by 6 bases, the J end by 8 bases, with 14 bases between. The CDR3 extends over 12 amino acids. CDR1 is SGHDT and CDR2 is YYEEEE in the germline V gene.

The V call is TRBV19, the J call TRBJ1-2; TRBD1 matches at 8 bases. The CDR3 is 15 residues long. With V trimmed by 4 bases and J by 5 bases, 9 bases remained unmatched. Germline lookup yields CDR1 LNHDA and CDR2 SQIVND (reference sequence). The CDR3 DNA is TGTGCCAGTAGTACTTCCGGACAGGGAGGGTATGGCTACACCTTC. This gives the protein CASSTSGQGGYGYTF.

The J gene is TRBJ1-4, the V gene TRBV7-8, with 7 bases fitting TRBD1. This CDR3 contains 14 residues. V shed 4 bases, J shed 7 bases, and the junction held 6 bases outside the gene matches. Germline V gives CDR1 SGHVS, CDR2 FQNEAQ. For the CDR3, the DNA is TGTGCCAGCAGCTCAGGGACAGTTGCTGAAAAACTGTTTTTT. Its protein is CASSSGTVAEKLFF.

The J gene is TRBJ2-7, the V gene TRBV6-6; 7 nucleotides agree with TRBD2. V was clipped by 6 bases and J by 2 bases; unmatched bases: 10. There are 15 residues in the CDR3. Germline CDR1 reads MNHNY; CDR2 reads SVGAGI (reference sequence). The DNA for the CDR3 is TGTGCCAGCAGCCCCGGGAGGAGTTTAACCTACGAGCAGTACTTC. Amino acids: CASSPGRSLTYEQYF.